Below are 32 T cell receptor beta chains sequenced from a single sample in a study of pediatric ulcerative colitis (dated by TCRdb to about 2019). The library came from the immunoSEQ multiplex PCR assay. Held by TCRdb, this immuneACCESS table contains in-frame sequences only and omits some clones. Under half of the omission traces to an unresolved V gene where checked; the cause of the rest is unknown. This sample holds roughly 54,000 clones; about 89% were observed only once. The ten largest clonotypes hold around 1.4% of the sample. The sample consisted of blood. Receptors were obtained from a boy younger than 18 who was a control in a study of pediatric ulcerative colitis.

The chain uses TRBV6-1 and TRBJ2-5; D not resolved. The CDR3 consists of 12 residues. V gave up 7 bases and J gave up 4 bases, with 10 bases separating them. Germline assignment: CDR1 MNHNS and CDR2 SASEGT. CDR3 DNA: TGTGCCAGCAAGGACGCCGGAGAGACCCAGTACTTC. Its protein product is CASKDAGETQYF.

The chain recombines TRBV11-2 with TRBJ1-1; 8 positions agree with TRBD1. The V gene's germline CDR1 is SGHAT and CDR2 FQNNGV. The CDR3 runs 13 residues. The V and J ends lost 5 bases and 3 bases, in that order; junction bases with no gene match: 2. CDR3 region: CASSNRGDTEAFF. The CDR3 region has the DNA TGTGCCAGCAGCAACAGGGGGGACACTGAAGCTTTCTTT.

CDR3 sequence reads: CAWSGRWGSSYEQYF. CDR3 coding DNA: TGTGCCTGGAGCGGCAGATGGGGAAGCTCCTACGAGCAGTACTTC. V is TRBV30 and J is TRBJ2-7; D is ambiguous. V was trimmed by 3 bases and J by 0 bases, leaving 15 bases between them. The CDR3 runs 15 residues. The germline V gene encodes CDR1 GTSNPN and CDR2 SVGIG (reference sequence).

The rearrangement uses TRBV6-6 and TRBJ2-7, with D perhaps matching TRBD1 (5 bases). This CDR3 is built from 12 residues. Germline V lookup: CDR1 MNHNY, CDR2 SVGAGI (reference sequence). Trimming pared 7 bases from V and 6 bases from J, leaving 13 bases between. Here the CDR3 reads CASKSTGGEQYF. CDR3 DNA: TGTGCCAGCAAGTCCACAGGTGGCGAGCAGTACTTC.

The chain combines TRBV27 with TRBJ2-1, with D possibly matching TRBD1 (6 bases). The CDR3 length is 16 residues. Trimming removed 0 bases from V and 2 bases from J, with 11 bases in between. Germline CDR1 reads MNHEY; CDR2 reads SMNVEV (reference sequence). CDR3 loop: CASSLSLTGPYNEQFF. CDR3 sequence (DNA): TGTGCCAGCAGTTTATCCCTGACAGGACCCTACAATGAGCAGTTCTTC.

The chain couples TRBV7-2 to TRBJ1-1, with D hard to call. In germline, CDR1 is SGHTA, CDR2 FQGNSA. CDR3 size: 11 residues. Deletions cut 5 bases from V and 6 bases from J, with 7 bases between. The CDR3 spells CASSLGSEAFF. The CDR3 DNA reads TGTGCCAGCAGCCTCGGGTCTGAAGCTTTCTTT.

The chain joins TRBV7-3 to TRBJ2-1; 7 bases align to TRBD1. V lost 5 bases to trimming and J lost 5 bases; unmatched junction nucleotides: 6. This CDR3 is built from 14 residues. The germline V gene encodes CDR1 SGHTA and CDR2 FQGTGA. The CDR3 nucleotides read TGTGCCAGCAGCATAAGACAGGGAAACAATGAGCAGTTCTTC. Residues: CASSIRQGNNEQFF.

The V gene is TRBV27, the J gene TRBJ1-4; perhaps TRBD1 as D (5 bases). Between the trimmed V and J ends, which lost 5 bases and 4 bases, there was a span of 17 bases. The length of the CDR3 is 16 residues. CDR1 and CDR2 (germline): MNHEY, SMNVEV (reference sequence). CDR3 in amino acids: CASSPRKGRINEKLFF. The DNA of the CDR3 is TGTGCCAGCAGTCCCCGAAAGGGACGGATTAATGAAAAACTGTTTTTT.

This chain links TRBV5-5 with TRBJ1-3; 7 bases are a match to TRBD1. The CDR3 covers 15 residues. Unmatched junction bases numbered 8, after V lost 4 bases and J lost 4 bases. Germline CDR1 reads SGHKS; CDR2 reads YYEKEE (reference sequence). CDR3 sequence reads: CASSKYRGSGNTIYF. For the CDR3, the DNA is TGTGCCAGCAGCAAATACAGGGGTTCGGGAAACACCATATATTTT.

The chain links TRBV29-1 to TRBJ1-1; TRBD1 might be the D (6 bases). Trimming left V 3 bases short and J 0 bases short, with 8 bases between. CDR1 is SQVTM and CDR2 is ANQGSEA in the germline V gene. The CDR3 consists of 13 residues. The CDR3 spells CSVEDSLNTEAFF. CDR3 sequence (DNA): TGCAGCGTTGAGGACAGCTTGAACACTGAAGCTTTCTTT.

This clone showed up just a few times. The J gene is TRBJ2-7, the V gene TRBV18; TRBD1 agrees at 7 bases. In germline, CDR1 is KGHSH, CDR2 LQKENI. V shed 5 bases and J 2 bases; nucleotides not matched to a gene: 3. This CDR3 is built from 13 residues. As DNA, the CDR3 is TGTGCCAGCTCAAACAGGGGAACCTACGAGCAGTACTTC. This codes for CASSNRGTYEQYF.

The rearrangement links TRBV25-1 to TRBJ2-6, with D possibly being TRBD1 (7 bases). Deletions cut 7 bases from V and 2 bases from J, with 12 bases between. This CDR3 is built from 15 residues. CDR1 MGHDK and CDR2 SYGVNS come from the germline V gene. This CDR3 is CASTRGVPGANVLTF. CDR3 bases: TGTGCCAGCACCAGGGGGGTACCTGGGGCCAACGTCCTGACTTTC.

CDR3 sequence reads: CASSLGRGPYNEQFF. Here the CDR3 DNA reads TGTGCCAGCAGCTTAGGTAGGGGCCCCTACAATGAGCAGTTCTTC. The chain joins TRBV11-2 to TRBJ2-1; tentatively, D is TRBD1 (5 bases). This CDR3 is built from 15 residues. With 1 base removed from V and 2 bases from J, the gap between germline ends came to 9 bases. Germline lookup yields CDR1 SGHAT and CDR2 FQNNGV.

This chain joins TRBV7-3 and TRBJ2-3, with D perhaps given as TRBD1 or TRBD2 (6 bases each). The V end lost 2 bases, the J end lost 3 bases, and 15 bases lay between the germline ends. The CDR3 is 16 amino acids. Looked up from germline, CDR1 is SGHTA and CDR2 is FQGTGA. Here the CDR3 reads CASSLGAGQSTDTQYF. The CDR3 bases are TGTGCCAGCAGCTTAGGCGCGGGACAAAGTACAGATACGCAGTATTTT.

The CDR3 DNA reads TGTGCCAGTAGTATAAAAACGGGGGACTCCTATGGCTACACCTTC. Translation: CASSIKTGDSYGYTF. The chain carries TRBV19 and TRBJ1-2, with D tentatively TRBD1 (5 bases). Trimming pared 2 bases from V and 4 bases from J, leaving 14 bases between. Germline values: CDR1 LNHDA, CDR2 SQIVND (reference sequence). The CDR3 runs to 15 residues.

DNA of the CDR3: TGTGCCAGCAGCCAACCGAGGGGGATCAACTATGGCTACACCTTC. Its protein product is CASSQPRGINYGYTF. The chain is built from TRBV4-2 and TRBJ1-2; tentative D call: TRBD1 (6 bases). This CDR3 region has 15 residues. The V end lost 2 bases, the J end lost 2 bases, and 12 bases lay between the germline ends. In germline, CDR1 is LGHNA, CDR2 YNFKEQ.

This rearrangement joins TRBV5-4 to TRBJ2-5, with 14 nucleotides matching TRBD2. This CDR3 has 16 amino acids. V gave up 3 bases and J gave up 5 bases; unmatched junction bases: 6. Per the germline V gene, CDR1 is SGHNT and CDR2 is YYREEE (reference sequence). CDR3 nucleotide sequence: TGTGCCAGCAGCTCCGGACTAGCGGGAGGTGGGGAGACCCAGTACTTC. Translating gives CASSSGLAGGGETQYF. The complete variable domain, with remaining parts taken from reference TRBV5-4 and TRBJ2-5, reads ETGVTQSPTHLIKTRGQQVTLRCSSQSGHNTVSWYQQALGQGPQFIFQYYREEENGRGNFPPRFSGLQFPNYSSELNVNALELDDSALYLCASSSGLAGGGETQYFGPGTRLLVL.

This clone was seen more than once but under ten times. The chain couples TRBV19 to TRBJ1-2; 7 bases match TRBD1. The CDR3 is 13 amino acids. CDR1 and CDR2 (germline): LNHDA, SQIVND (reference sequence). With 3 bases clipped from V and 4 bases from J, the junction kept 2 bases outside the gene matches. The CDR3 is CASSIDRAYGYTF. CDR3 nucleotides: TGTGCCAGTAGTATTGACAGGGCCTATGGCTACACCTTC.

The chain recombines TRBV5-4 with TRBJ1-1; no clear D. Germline CDR1 reads SGHNT; CDR2 reads YYREEE (reference sequence). The CDR3 sequence is 12 residues long. Trimming took off 9 bases at V and 14 bases at J, with 23 bases between the two ends. Here the CDR3 DNA reads TGTGCCACCAGAACCGGGGATACGCTTCCCTTCTTT. Translation: CATRTGDTLPFF.

The chain joins TRBV21-1 to TRBJ1-2; TRBD1 reflects the table's D call only, with no check against the DNA. TRBV21-1 is recorded as a pseudogene. This CDR3 is built from 15 residues. The CDR3 DNA is TGTGCCAGCAGCAAAGTAGGTACCCAGGGGGATGGCTACACCTTC. Protein sequence: CASSKVGTQGDGYTF.

The chain combines TRBV6-5 with TRBJ2-7, with D tentatively TRBD1 or TRBD2 (6 bases each). Trimming left V 0 bases short and J 5 bases short, with 11 bases between. The CDR3 has 14 amino acids. From germline, CDR1 is MNHEY and CDR2 SVGAGI. As DNA, the CDR3 is TGTGCCAGCAGTTACTCATCGGGGGCCCACGAGCAGTACTTC. This sequence encodes CASSYSSGAHEQYF.

In nucleotides, the CDR3 is TGCGCCAGCAGGGATGTTGGCTACGAGCAGTACTTC. Its translation is CASRDVGYEQYF. This chain uses TRBV5-1 with TRBJ2-7; D unclear. There are 12 residues in the CDR3. V lost 5 bases, J lost 3 bases, and 9 bases lay in between. Germline values: CDR1 SGHRS, CDR2 YFSETQ.

The genes are TRBV19 and TRBJ1-1; D remains unclear. This CDR3 comprises 15 residues. V was shortened by 3 bases and J by 0 bases, with 11 bases between the two germline ends. Germline V gene sequence: CDR1 LNHDA, CDR2 SQIVND (reference sequence). Written as DNA, the CDR3 is TGTGCCAGTAGTATTTCAACAGCTATGAACACTGAAGCTTTCTTT. Its translation is CASSISTAMNTEAFF.

The chain links TRBV5-1 to TRBJ2-7; 12 positions match TRBD2. The trim removed 4 bases at V and 2 bases at J, leaving 10 bases unmatched. CDR3 length: 17 residues. In germline, CDR1 is SGHRS, CDR2 YFSETQ. The CDR3 protein is CASSSRLAGELAYEQYF. The CDR3 DNA is TGCGCCAGCAGCAGTAGACTAGCGGGAGAACTTGCCTACGAGCAGTACTTC.

CDR3: CASSPYYLTDTQYF. CDR3 in DNA: TGTGCCAGCAGCCCCTACTACCTCACAGATACGCAGTATTTT. V gene TRBV7-9 combines with J gene TRBJ2-3, with unresolved D. Per germline, CDR1 SEHNR and CDR2 FQNEAQ (reference sequence). The CDR3 runs 14 residues. V was trimmed by 5 bases and J by 2 bases, leaving 11 bases between them.

This chain connects TRBV7-8 to TRBJ1-5, with unresolved D. Germline V lookup: CDR1 SGHVS, CDR2 FQNEAQ. The CDR3 spans 14 residues. The ends were cut back, 5 bases at V and 6 bases at J, with 14 bases in the middle. The CDR3 bases are TGTGCCAGCAGCCTGTCCCTTGAGAGTCAGCCCCAGCATTTT. Translating it yields CASSLSLESQPQHF.

This chain joins TRBV28 and TRBJ1-2; TRBD1 might be the D (6 bases). Trimming removed 8 bases at V and 6 bases at J, with 22 bases between. This CDR3 is 15 amino acids long. Germline lookup yields CDR1 MDHEN and CDR2 SYDVKM. Here the CDR3 reads CASHGGGPGLNGYTF. CDR3 nucleotide sequence: TGTGCCAGCCATGGGGGGGGCCCGGGCTTGAATGGCTACACCTTC.

The chain employs TRBV19 and TRBJ1-4; D is unresolved. The CDR3 contains 13 residues. V shed 8 bases and J shed 10 bases, with 17 bases lying between them. Germline-derived CDR1 and CDR2 are LNHDA and SQIVND (reference sequence). This chain's CDR3 is CASSKDMMGKLFF. CDR3 coding DNA: TGTGCCAGTTCGAAGGATATGATGGGAAAACTGTTTTTT.

The rearrangement joins TRBV7-3 to TRBJ2-1; D might be TRBD2 (5 bases). V was cut by 9 bases and J by 1 base, with 10 bases left in between. Looked up from germline, CDR1 is SGHTA and CDR2 is FQGTGA. CDR3 length: 13 amino acids. The CDR3 region has the DNA TGTGCCAGTCTGCGGGCGTCCTACAATGAGCAGTTCTTC. It translates to CASLRASYNEQFF.

This rearrangement joins TRBV7-3 to TRBJ1-1; unclear D gene. The CDR3 is made up of 13 amino acids. Germline V CDR1 and CDR2: SGHTA, FQGTGA. Trimming removed 5 bases at V and 0 bases at J, with 7 bases between. The DNA of the CDR3 is TGTGCCAGCAGCCCAGCAATGAACACTGAAGCTTTCTTT. It is translated as CASSPAMNTEAFF.

The V gene is TRBV25-1, the J gene TRBJ2-7; either TRBD1 or TRBD2 may fit D (5 bases each). Looked up from germline, CDR1 is MGHDK and CDR2 is SYGVNS. Trimming removed 2 bases from V and 1 base from J, with 18 bases in between. The CDR3 is made up of 17 amino acids. The CDR3 spells CASSEPNEGPSSYEQYF. In DNA form, the CDR3 reads TGTGCCAGCAGTGAACCTAACGAGGGACCGTCTTCCTACGAGCAGTACTTC.

The chain couples TRBV5-1 to TRBJ2-3, with TRBD2 matching 7 bases. Trimming took 2 bases from V and 5 from J; bases not matched to a gene: 11. The CDR3 loop spans 16 amino acids. Germline V gives CDR1 SGHRS, CDR2 YFSETQ. The CDR3 sequence: CASSFREALRGDTQYF. CDR3 in DNA: TGCGCCAGCAGCTTCCGGGAGGCCCTCAGAGGAGATACGCAGTATTTT.